This entry lists 12 T cell receptor beta chains sequenced from one sample in a study of response to subunit inactivated influenza vaccine (dated by TCRdb to 2016 to 2019). Library prep was done by RT-PCR. Reads for this sample came from an Illumina HiSeq 2500. TCRdb redid the processing of the public reads, applying fastp at Q25 and MiXCR, and retained in-frame beta chains. CDR3 protein duplicates are merged, each entry listing the most common genes and DNA. The sample has 750,000 to 850,000 distinct CDR3 sequences on record, around a sixth of them singletons. The biggest ten clones account for approximately 10% of the sample. Sequenced here: PBMCs from blood, sampled more than 4 days after vaccination. The source is a man aged 45 to 65 who received an inactivated influenza vaccine. Donor details come from another sample of the same person, matched by shared clones.

The gene calls are TRBV25-1 and TRBJ2-3, with D uncertain. Germline values: CDR1 MGHDK, CDR2 SYGVNS. Trimming pared 0 bases from V and 0 bases from J, leaving 7 bases between. The CDR3 is 15 residues long. This chain's CDR3 is CASSEYRASTDTQYF. The CDR3, as DNA: TGTGCCAGCAGTGAATATCGGGCTAGCACAGATACGCAGTATTTT.

The chain employs TRBV2 and TRBJ2-3; tentatively, D is TRBD1 (6 bases). This CDR3 is built from 12 residues. CDR1 and CDR2 (germline): SNHLY, FYNNEI. V lost 2 bases to trimming and J lost 6 bases, with 6 bases between them. Written as DNA, the CDR3 is TGTGCCAGCAGTGAACAGGGGGATACGCAGTATTTT. Amino acids: CASSEQGDTQYF.

There are a few counts of this clonotype. The chain joins TRBV4-2 to TRBJ2-2; 12 bases map to TRBD2. CDR3 length: 18 residues. Germline values: CDR1 LGHNA, CDR2 YNFKEQ. J lost 4 bases, V lost 3 bases, and 9 bases had no gene match. The CDR3 loop is CASSQELAGGPITGELFF. CDR3 DNA: TGTGCCAGCAGCCAGGAGCTAGCGGGAGGGCCTATCACCGGGGAGCTGTTTTTT.

This clonotype was observed at least ten times. This sequence joins TRBV10-3 and TRBJ2-1; D unclear. The CDR3 is made up of 11 amino acids. Per the germline V gene, CDR1 is ENHRY and CDR2 is SYGVKD. Trimming shortened V by 0 bases and J by 7 bases, and 1 base separated the two germline ends. The CDR3 nucleotides read TGTGCCATCAGTGAGTCAAATGAGCAGTTCTTC. It is translated as CAISESNEQFF.

The CDR3 loop is CASSVARDRGTEAFF. In DNA, the CDR3 is TGTGCCAGCAGCGTAGCACGGGACAGGGGCACTGAAGCTTTCTTT. V gene TRBV9 combines with J gene TRBJ1-1, with 10 nucleotides matching TRBD1. J gave up 4 bases and V 0 bases, and 3 bases lay outside the gene matches. The germline V gene has CDR1 SGDLS and CDR2 YYNGEE. This CDR3 spans 15 amino acids. The full variable domain, its missing parts supplied by reference TRBV9 and TRBJ1-1, is DSGVTQTPKHLITATGQRVTLRCSPRSGDLSVYWYQQSLDQGLQFLIQYYNGEERAKGNILERFSAQQFPDLHSELNLSSLELGDSALYFCASSVARDRGTEAFFGQGTRLTVV.

This clonotype was counted only a few times. The chain employs TRBV4-1 and TRBJ2-7; 10 bases agree with TRBD1. Germline V gives CDR1 MGHRA, CDR2 YSYEKL. With 2 bases clipped from V and 3 bases from J, the junction kept 10 bases outside the gene matches. The CDR3 length is 17 residues. CDR3 DNA: TGCGCCAGCAGCCAAACCGGTTGGGGACAGGGGAACTACGAGCAGTACTTC. Its translation: CASSQTGWGQGNYEQYF.

The chain carries TRBV27 and TRBJ2-1; a possible D gene is TRBD1 (5 bases). Per the germline V gene, CDR1 is MNHEY and CDR2 is SMNVEV (reference sequence). This CDR3 comprises 15 residues. The ends were cut back, 2 bases at V and 3 bases at J, with 11 bases in the middle. CDR3 coding DNA: TGTGCCAGCAGTTTAGCAGGGAACGGCTACAATGAGCAGTTCTTC. Its translation is CASSLAGNGYNEQFF.

This chain joins TRBV28 and TRBJ2-7; 7 bases align to TRBD2. Germline V gene data show CDR1 as MDHEN and CDR2 as SYDVKM. J gave up 2 bases and V 1 base, and 5 bases lay outside the gene matches. CDR3 length equals 15 residues. The CDR3 sequence: CASSLFTSEAYEQYF. The DNA of the CDR3 is TGTGCCAGCAGTTTATTTACTAGCGAGGCCTACGAGCAGTACTTC.

This clonotype occurred a few times. The chain is built from TRBV20-1 and TRBJ2-3, with 9 bases matching TRBD2. Trimming at V came to 6 bases and at J to 4 bases, leaving 11 bases not matched to a gene. This CDR3 is 15 amino acids long. Looked up from germline, CDR1 is DFQATT and CDR2 is SNEGSKA (reference sequence). CDR3 nucleotide sequence: TGCAGTGCAAACCCGAGCGGGGGGCTTGCAGATACGCAGTATTTT. This encodes CSANPSGGLADTQYF.

The J gene is TRBJ2-2, the V gene TRBV20-1, with D possibly TRBD2 on 7 matching bases. The length of the CDR3 is 15 residues. Germline V gene lookup returns CDR1 DFQATT and CDR2 SNEGSKA (reference sequence). The V end lost 4 bases, the J end lost 0 bases, and 12 bases lay between the germline ends. The CDR3 loop reads CSATDGGPNTGELFF. The CDR3 bases are TGCAGTGCTACGGACGGGGGGCCGAACACCGGGGAGCTGTTTTTT.

Here the CDR3 reads CASSPQQGLSGNTIYF. The CDR3 DNA reads TGTGCCAGCAGCCCGCAACAGGGTCTCTCTGGAAACACCATATATTTT. The rearrangement links TRBV7-2 to TRBJ1-3, with D possibly TRBD1 on 6 matching bases. The CDR3 sequence is 16 residues long. V shed 5 bases and J shed 0 bases, with 14 bases lying between them. The germline gives CDR1 SGHTA, CDR2 FQGNSA.

This clonotype was observed many times. The chain combines TRBV7-2 with TRBJ1-2; D gene ambiguous. This CDR3 region has 16 residues. The V gene lost 5 bases and the J gene lost 2 bases, with 18 bases spanning the gap. The germline V gene has CDR1 SGHTA and CDR2 FQGNSA. CDR3 amino acids: CASSPDPWPGNYGYTF. CDR3 nucleotides: TGTGCCAGCAGCCCCGATCCTTGGCCGGGGAACTATGGCTACACCTTC.